This passage covers 14 T cell receptor beta chains from one sample sequenced in a study of T-cell reconstitution after alpha-beta-depleted transplantation in children. For TCRbeta, the library was prepared with unique molecular identifiers. TCRdb reprocessed the PCR reads via MiXCR and lists one record per CDR3 protein. The data contain hundreds of thousands of distinct CDR3 sequences, 16% of them singletons. The sample was PBMCs from the stem cell graft donor, taken from the stem cell graft. These receptors all come from a human donor who donated a stem cell graft to a child with acute myeloid leukemia.

This rearrangement joins TRBV7-2 to TRBJ1-6; TRBD1 matches at 7 bases. V dropped 3 bases and J dropped 8; count of bases not matched to a gene: 4. Germline V gene data show CDR1 as SGHTA and CDR2 as FQGNSA. The CDR3 runs 14 residues. The CDR3 region has the DNA TGTGCCAGCAGCTTTTCCAGGGGGGATTCACCCCTCCACTTT. Translating gives CASSFSRGDSPLHF.

Only a few counts were recorded for this clonotype. The chain recombines TRBV7-8 with TRBJ2-1, with TRBD2 matching over 7 bases. Trimming at V came to 3 bases and at J to 0 bases, leaving 8 bases not matched to a gene. This CDR3 contains 17 residues. Germline CDR1 reads SGHVS; CDR2 reads FQNEAQ. The CDR3 region is CASSFLGGSGSYNEQFF. The CDR3 DNA sequence: TGTGCCAGCAGCTTTCTCGGGGGGTCTGGCTCCTACAATGAGCAGTTCTTC. The entire variable domain, with the rest obtained from reference TRBV7-8 and TRBJ2-1, is as follows: GAGVSQSPRYKVAKRGQDVALRCDPISGHVSLFWYQQALGQGPEFLTYFQNEAQLDKSGLPSDRFFAERPEGSVSTLKIQRTQQEDSAVYLCASSFLGGSGSYNEQFFGPGTRLTVL.

The chain is built from TRBV20-1 and TRBJ2-3; the match to TRBD2 covers 10 bases. Germline loops: CDR1 DFQATT, CDR2 SNEGSKA (reference sequence). Losses at the gene ends were 8 bases for V and 2 bases for J; bases not matched to a gene: 16. CDR3 size: 17 residues. In DNA, the CDR3 is TGCAGTTTCTGGGGGCTAGCGGGGGATAAAGACACAGATACGCAGTATTTT. Encoded protein: CSFWGLAGDKDTDTQYF.

CDR3 DNA sequence: TGTGCCAGCAGTTCGAGAGGGTTAAAAAACATTCAGTACTTC. It specifies CASSSRGLKNIQYF. The rearrangement uses TRBV28 and TRBJ2-4; the D gene is possibly TRBD2 (5 bases). The length of the CDR3 is 14 residues. The V gene's germline CDR1 is MDHEN and CDR2 SYDVKM. V lost 4 bases and J lost 4, with 11 bases in between.

The chain joins TRBV20-1 to TRBJ2-5; tentative D call: TRBD1 (6 bases). Trimming cost V 3 bases and J 5 bases, with 13 bases left between them. Per germline, CDR1 DFQATT and CDR2 SNEGSKA (reference sequence). The CDR3 contains 13 residues. CDR3 DNA sequence: TGCAGTGCTAGGTCAGGGGTCGAGGAGACCCAGTACTTC. Translated, it gives CSARSGVEETQYF.

Many counts were recorded for this clonotype. The chain recombines TRBV10-3 with TRBJ2-3; TRBD2 agrees at 15 bases. The V gene's germline CDR1 is ENHRY and CDR2 SYGVKD. This CDR3 has 18 residues. Trimming at V came to 7 bases and at J to 0 bases, leaving 8 bases not matched to a gene. CDR3 loop: CAITSSGLAGGSTDTQYF. CDR3 sequence (DNA): TGTGCCATCACTTCCTCGGGACTAGCGGGGGGCAGCACAGATACGCAGTATTTT.

This clonotype occurred many times. The chain carries TRBV5-1 and TRBJ2-1, with D uncertain. From germline, CDR1 is SGHRS and CDR2 YFSETQ. CDR3 length equals 14 residues. Trimming removed 2 bases at V and 7 bases at J, with 13 bases between. CDR3 in DNA: TGCGCCAGCAGCTTAGATGCCGGTGGTAATGAGCAGTTCTTC. Protein sequence: CASSLDAGGNEQFF. Full variable domain (remainder filled in from reference TRBV5-1 and TRBJ2-1): KAGVTQTPRYLIKTRGQQVTLSCSPISGHRSVSWYQQTPGQGLQFLFEYFSETQRNKGNFPGRFSGRQFSNSRSEMNVSTLELGDSALYLCASSLDAGGNEQFFGPGTRLTVL.

About this clonotype: The junction departs from the called germline gene at one end, perhaps through a read error. J is TRBJ1-5 and V is TRBV6-1; D gene unclear. From germline, CDR1 is MNHNS and CDR2 SASEGT. This CDR3 has 17 residues. CDR3 DNA: TGTGCCAGCAGTGTGCGTTCGACTTGGGTGAGCAGTCAGCCCCAGCATTTT. It specifies CASSVRSTWVSSQPQHF.

The genes are TRBV2 and TRBJ2-5, with D possibly being TRBD1 or TRBD2 (5 bases each). In germline, CDR1 is SNHLY, CDR2 FYNNEI. This CDR3 is built from 13 residues. V was trimmed by 3 bases and J by 10 bases, leaving 15 bases between them. The CDR3 is CASSDRGVRIQYF. The CDR3 DNA reads as TGTGCCAGCAGTGATAGAGGGGTGAGAATCCAGTACTTC.

At least ten counts were recorded for this clonotype. The chain couples TRBV29-1 to TRBJ2-3; tentative D call: TRBD1 (5 bases). Trimming took 3 bases from V and 3 from J, leaving 13 bases between them. The CDR3 runs 14 residues. The germline CDR1 and CDR2 sequences are SQVTM and ANQGSEA. Here the CDR3 reads CSVDREVGTDTQYF. CDR3 sequence (DNA): TGCAGCGTTGACAGGGAAGTTGGGACAGATACGCAGTATTTT.

In this sample, this clonotype turned up many times. CDR3 protein: CASSVQGAVGRNEQFF. CDR3 in DNA: TGTGCCAGCAGCGTACAAGGGGCAGTGGGGAGGAATGAGCAGTTCTTC. This chain joins TRBV9 and TRBJ2-1, with D perhaps matching TRBD2 (6 bases). Germline CDR1 SGDLS, CDR2 YYNGEE. The V and J ends lost 1 base and 7 bases respectively, with 18 bases between them. The CDR3 runs 16 residues.

This clonotype was counted a few times. The gene calls are TRBV12-3 or TRBV12-4 and TRBJ2-7; weak D call: TRBD2 (5 bases). Trimming pared 2 bases from V and 1 base from J, leaving 12 bases between. The CDR3 runs 15 residues. The CDR3 loop is CASSLMRARSYEQYF. Written as DNA, the CDR3 is TGTGCCAGCAGTTTAATGAGGGCCCGTTCCTACGAGCAGTACTTC.

This clonotype was seen many times. The V and J genes are TRBV24-1 and TRBJ2-5; possible D gene TRBD1, 6 bases. The germline V and J ends were trimmed by 5 bases and 2 bases, with 11 bases remaining between them. The CDR3 runs to 14 residues. CDR1 is KGHDR, CDR2 SFDVKD, per germline. CDR3 protein: CATSGYGQQETQYF. The CDR3 DNA reads TGTGCCACCAGTGGGTATGGACAGCAAGAGACCCAGTACTTC.

This chain connects TRBV3-1 to TRBJ1-1; possibly TRBD1 for D (5 bases). The CDR3 loop spans 18 amino acids. The germline V gene has CDR1 LGHDT and CDR2 YNNKEL (reference sequence). V lost 8 bases to trimming and J lost 6 bases, with 31 bases between them. In DNA form, the CDR3 reads TGTGCCAGCTGTTTTAAAGTCCTTGCGGAGGGGTTCGTGCCTGAAGCTTTCTTT. Protein sequence: CASCFKVLAEGFVPEAFF.